What follows are 13 T cell receptor beta chains derived from one specimen sequenced in a study of read filtering for tumor transcriptome and immune sequencing (dated by TCRdb to 2020 to 2022). Sequencing instrument: Illumina HiSeq 4000. TCR libraries were constructed from approximately 360 ng RNA using the Immunoverse kit, and molecular barcoded adaptors covering alpha/delta and beta/gamma chains were employed. TCRdb reworked the public reads: Q25 trimming with fastp, MiXCR clone assembly, productive beta chains retained. Each entry merges the rows of one CDR3 protein and shows their most common DNA and genes. This sample is represented by 40,000 to 50,000 distinct CDR3 sequences; roughly 13% of them were singletons. The ten largest clones take up over 25% of the sample. The specimen sequenced was a population of CD138-negative cells sorted from bone marrow. The label giving this sample's cell subset or site can be read as: bone marrow mononuclear cells depleted of CD138+ plasma/myeloma cells by negative magnetic selection. All receptors derive from a donor aged 40 or older with multiple myeloma.

This clonotype was seen ten or more times. This rearrangement joins TRBV11-2 to TRBJ2-2, with 14 bases that match TRBD2. The CDR3 length is 15 residues. Germline CDR1 reads SGHAT; CDR2 reads FQNNGV. J was trimmed by 6 bases and V by 3 bases; bases with no gene match: 0. The CDR3 DNA reads as TGTGCCAGCAGCTTGGGACTAGCGGGGGCCGGGGAGCTGTTTTTT. This encodes CASSLGLAGAGELFF.

This clonotype was seen ten or more times. The gene calls are TRBV2 and TRBJ2-1; D ambiguous. The CDR3 runs to 12 residues. Between the trimmed V and J ends, which lost 4 bases and 6 bases, there was a span of 7 bases. CDR1 and CDR2 from the germline V gene are SNHLY and FYNNEI. The CDR3 region is CASSVERNEQFF. In nucleotides, the CDR3 is TGTGCCAGCAGTGTAGAGCGCAATGAGCAGTTCTTC.

This clonotype was recorded many times. The rearrangement links TRBV4-1 to TRBJ2-7; TRBD2 agrees at 9 bases. Germline-derived CDR1 and CDR2 are MGHRA and YSYEKL. The CDR3 covers 14 residues. J gave up 4 bases and V 2 bases, and 3 bases lay outside the gene matches. The CDR3 DNA is TGCGCCAGCAGCCAAATGCGGGAGGGATACGAGCAGTACTTC. Its translation is CASSQMREGYEQYF.

This clonotype was counted many times. The chain uses TRBV24-1 and TRBJ2-7, with D possibly matching TRBD1 (6 bases). The V and J ends lost 5 bases and 2 bases respectively, with 12 bases between them. The CDR3 is made up of 14 amino acids. CDR1 is KGHDR and CDR2 is SFDVKD in the germline V gene. This chain's CDR3 is CATSVTGGTYEQYF. As DNA, the CDR3 is TGTGCCACCAGTGTGACAGGTGGTACCTACGAGCAGTACTTC.

Within the sample, this clonotype is medium-sized (0.01 to 0.1%). This chain links TRBV27 with TRBJ2-7; D is unclear. This CDR3 is 13 amino acids long. V shed 5 bases and J shed 3 bases, with 11 bases lying between them. CDR1 is MNHEY, CDR2 SMNVEV, per germline (reference sequence). This chain's CDR3 is CASSPNGDYEQYF. The CDR3, as DNA: TGTGCCAGCAGTCCAAACGGAGACTACGAGCAGTACTTC.

This clonotype was recorded at least ten times. DNA for the CDR3: TGTGCCAGTAGTCCCAGGACAGGGAAGGCCTACGAGCAGTACTTC. Residues: CASSPRTGKAYEQYF. The chain combines TRBV19 with TRBJ2-7; 8 bases agree with TRBD1. The length of the CDR3 is 15 residues. The germline V gene has CDR1 LNHDA and CDR2 SQIVND (reference sequence). V shed 5 bases, J shed 2 bases, and the junction held 8 bases outside the gene matches.

This clonotype was found many times. The chain combines TRBV2 with TRBJ2-1; TRBD2 matches at 9 bases. CDR1 and CDR2 (germline): SNHLY, FYNNEI. The trim removed 7 bases at V and 8 bases at J, leaving 9 bases unmatched. This CDR3 region has 14 residues. The CDR3 bases are TGTGCCAGCAACCAGCGGGGGGTACAAGATGAGCAGTTCTTC. Residues: CASNQRGVQDEQFF.

This clonotype has ten or more counts. V gene TRBV10-3 combines with J gene TRBJ2-7, with D perhaps TRBD2 (6 bases). Germline V gives CDR1 ENHRY, CDR2 SYGVKD. The CDR3 length is 14 residues. Trimming took 8 bases from V and 1 from J, leaving 15 bases between them. The CDR3, as DNA: TGTGCCATCCGAGGGGCTAGCGAGTCCTACGAGCAGTACTTC. Protein product: CAIRGASESYEQYF.

Concerning this clonotype itself: Being one base from a much bigger clone, this may be a read error. The chain couples TRBV18 to TRBJ1-1, with a possible D match to TRBD1 (5 bases). The CDR3 consists of 12 residues. Per germline, CDR1 KGHSH and CDR2 LQKENI. Between the trimmed V and J ends, which lost 9 bases and 7 bases, there was a span of 15 bases. CDR3 residues: CASRNTGIEAFF. CDR3 coding DNA: TGTGCCAGTCGGAACACAGGAATTGAAGCTTTCTTT.

This clonotype has a single count. A far larger clone lies a single base away; this is likely a read error. V usage is TRBV11-2 and J usage is TRBJ2-1, with D possibly being TRBD2 (6 bases). The CDR3 totals 17 residues. Germline V gene sequence: CDR1 SGHAT, CDR2 FQNNGV. The CDR3 nucleotides read TGTGCCAGCAGCTTAGGGGAGACTAGGAATCCCTACAATGAGCAGTCCTTC. This translates into CASSLGETRNPYNEQSF.

The sample holds many counts of this clonotype. The V and J genes are TRBV7-2 and TRBJ2-1; no firm D call. The CDR3 covers 15 residues. The germline CDR1 and CDR2 sequences are SGHTA and FQGNSA. The V end was cut by 5 bases, the J end by 0 bases, with 11 bases between. The CDR3 DNA is TGTGCCAGCAGCGAATCGAGCAGCTCCTACAATGAGCAGTTCTTC. Residues: CASSESSSSYNEQFF.

This clonotype is deemed medium-sized. The CDR3 nucleotides are TGTGCCAGCAGTTACCTTAATGAGCAGTTCTTC. It codes for CASSYLNEQFF. The chain couples TRBV6-1 to TRBJ2-1; D not resolved. Germline assignment: CDR1 MNHNS and CDR2 SASEGT. CDR3 size: 11 residues. V was pared by 5 bases and J by 7 bases, with 6 bases between.

This clonotype has at least ten counts. The V and J genes are TRBV4-2 and TRBJ2-1; TRBD2 matches at 10 bases. CDR1 is LGHNA and CDR2 is YNFKEQ in the germline V gene. CDR3 length: 15 amino acids. V lost 6 bases and J lost 5; bases outside the gene matches: 7. Here the CDR3 reads CASSHVAGGHNEQFF. The CDR3 bases are TGTGCCAGCAGTCACGTAGCGGGAGGCCACAATGAGCAGTTCTTC.